The clone carrying this T cell receptor beta chain has a single count. The germline CDR1 and CDR2 sequences are MNHEY and SVGAGI. V dropped 4 bases and J dropped 7; count of bases not matched to a gene: 9. The CDR3 totals 14 residues. These data belong to a study of cytomegalovirus exposure and HLA in healthy donors. Study in general: Clustering assigned about four fifths of the 350 to 400 genotyped donors to the Caucasian-associated ancestry cluster.

PCR amplification relied on 60 Vbeta primers (plus 13 Jbeta primers). Repertoires were generated with immunoSEQ multiplex PCR, while TCRdb's copy carries only in-frame clones and drops some. The sample carries approximately 190,000 clones, around 73% recorded once. The chain links TRBV6-5 to TRBJ1-2, with 7 positions matching TRBD1. This receptor was obtained from a woman aged 25 to 39 in good health and CMV-seropositive. The sample was PBMCs. CDR3 region: CASSFQGGSGGYTF. As DNA, the CDR3 is TGTGCCAGCAGTTTCCAGGGGGGTTCGGGTGGCTACACCTTC.